Included here is one T cell receptor beta chain sequence, with context. Antigen specificity is unknown. This sample is part of a study of cytotoxic CD8 clonotypes in ibrutinib-treated CLL. Study-level background: Median treatment time before response sampling was over 9 months, range 6 to 36. The study recorded mean values of approximately 260,000 productive templates and approximately 94,000 productive rearrangements per sample.

Whole-study findings and limits: Ibrutinib response saw clonality rise, and progression saw it return toward baseline. Sustained-remission patients were sampled at one set of times and progressing patients at different ones.

Method: immunoSEQ multiplex PCR; TCRdb's copy keeps in-frame clones and lacks some. In the table there are around 76,000 clones, 75% to 90% of which are singletons. The TCR sequence derives from a human donor with chronic lymphocytic leukemia. Sequenced here: PBMCs, sampled after 24 months of ibrutinib treatment.

The CDR3 region is CASSLAVGTSRADTQYF. The CDR3 nucleotides read TGCGCCAGCAGCTTGGCCGTTGGGACTAGCAGAGCAGATACGCAGTATTTT. The genes are TRBV5-1 and TRBJ2-3; 9 positions agree with TRBD2. Germline CDR1 is SGHRS and CDR2 is YFSETQ. CDR3 length: 17 amino acids. V dropped 0 bases and J dropped 4; count of bases not matched to a gene: 9.